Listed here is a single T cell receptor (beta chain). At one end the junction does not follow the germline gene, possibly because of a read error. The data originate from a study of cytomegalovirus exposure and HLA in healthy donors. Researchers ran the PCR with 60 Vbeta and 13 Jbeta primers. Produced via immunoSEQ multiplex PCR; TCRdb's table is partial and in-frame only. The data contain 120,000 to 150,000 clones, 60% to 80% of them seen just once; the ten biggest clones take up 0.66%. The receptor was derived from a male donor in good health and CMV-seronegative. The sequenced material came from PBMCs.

The CDR3 region is CASRLFDGVNYGYTF. In DNA, the CDR3 is TGTGCCAGCAGATTATTCGACGGGGTTAACTATGGCTACACCTTC. V and J are TRBV27 and TRBJ1-2; no clear D gene. Germline-derived CDR1 and CDR2 are MNHEY and SMNVEV (reference sequence). The CDR3 has 15 residues.